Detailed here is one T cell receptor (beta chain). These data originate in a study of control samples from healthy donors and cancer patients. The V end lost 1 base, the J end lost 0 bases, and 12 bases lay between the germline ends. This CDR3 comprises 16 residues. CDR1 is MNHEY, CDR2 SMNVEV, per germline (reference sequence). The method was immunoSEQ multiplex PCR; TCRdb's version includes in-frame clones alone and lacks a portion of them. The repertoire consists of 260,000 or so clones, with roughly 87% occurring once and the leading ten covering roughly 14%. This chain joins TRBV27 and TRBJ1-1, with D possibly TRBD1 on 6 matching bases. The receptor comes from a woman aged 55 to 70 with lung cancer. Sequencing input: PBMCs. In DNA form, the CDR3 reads TGTGCCAGCAGTTTATTACAGGGTTTAATGAACACTGAAGCTTTCTTT. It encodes CASSLLQGLMNTEAFF.